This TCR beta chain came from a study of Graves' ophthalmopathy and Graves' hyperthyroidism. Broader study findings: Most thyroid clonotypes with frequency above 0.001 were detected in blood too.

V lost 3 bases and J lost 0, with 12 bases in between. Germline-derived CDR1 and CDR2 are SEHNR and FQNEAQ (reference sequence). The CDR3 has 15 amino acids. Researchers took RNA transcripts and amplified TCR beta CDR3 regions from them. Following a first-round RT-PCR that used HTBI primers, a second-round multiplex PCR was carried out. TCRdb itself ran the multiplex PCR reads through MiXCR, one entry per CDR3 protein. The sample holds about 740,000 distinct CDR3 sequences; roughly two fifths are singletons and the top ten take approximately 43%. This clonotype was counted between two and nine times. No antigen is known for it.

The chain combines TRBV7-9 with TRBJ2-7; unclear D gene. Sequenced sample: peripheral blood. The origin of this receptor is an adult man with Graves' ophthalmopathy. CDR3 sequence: CASSFGRSRSYEQYF. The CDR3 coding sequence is TGTGCCAGCAGCTTTGGCAGGAGCCGCTCCTACGAGCAGTACTTC.